The present entry profiles one T cell receptor (beta chain) with its context. The sample originates from a study of blood T cell repertoires in COVID-19. In the study overall: Acute and convalescent COVID-19 samples came from the United States, Italy and Spain. From T cells, B-cell-depleted T cells, or PBMCs came the material, which was cDNA or gDNA.

Original data processing: Amplification with reference gene primers provided the estimates of nucleated cell counts. Assay used: immunoSEQ multiplex PCR; TCRdb lists only in-frame clones, some missing. V and J calls and clone size are copied from that table; D and trimming were computed from the DNA. The table lists fewer than 120,000 clones, about 85% of them singletons. The TCR originated in a human donor in a cohort sampled during active COVID-19. Sequenced sample: peripheral blood.

CDR3 amino acids: CASSQDFVNSNQPQHF. The DNA for the CDR3 is TGTGCCAGCAGCCAAGATTTTGTTAATAGCAATCAGCCCCAGCATTTT. V gene TRBV4-2 combines with J gene TRBJ1-5; D call uncertain. The length of the CDR3 is 16 residues. V was clipped by 0 bases and J by 0 bases, with 9 bases between them. Germline lookup yields CDR1 LGHNA and CDR2 YNFKEQ.